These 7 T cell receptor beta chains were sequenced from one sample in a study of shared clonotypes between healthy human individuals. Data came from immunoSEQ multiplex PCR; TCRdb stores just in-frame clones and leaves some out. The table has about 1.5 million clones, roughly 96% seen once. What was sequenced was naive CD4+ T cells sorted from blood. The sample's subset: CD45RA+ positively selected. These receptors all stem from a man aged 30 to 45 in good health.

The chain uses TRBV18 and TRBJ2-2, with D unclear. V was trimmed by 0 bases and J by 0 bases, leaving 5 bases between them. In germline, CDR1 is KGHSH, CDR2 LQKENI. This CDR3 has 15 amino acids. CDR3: CASSPPQTNTGELFF. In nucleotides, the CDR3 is TGTGCCAGCTCACCACCACAAACGAACACCGGGGAGCTGTTTTTT.

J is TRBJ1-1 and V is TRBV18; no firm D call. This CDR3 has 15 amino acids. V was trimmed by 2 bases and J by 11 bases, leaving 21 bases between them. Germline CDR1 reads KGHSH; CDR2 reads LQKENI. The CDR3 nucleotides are TGTGCCAGCTCACCAGGAACGGCCAGCGGCCAAAGGGCTTTCTTT. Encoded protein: CASSPGTASGQRAFF.

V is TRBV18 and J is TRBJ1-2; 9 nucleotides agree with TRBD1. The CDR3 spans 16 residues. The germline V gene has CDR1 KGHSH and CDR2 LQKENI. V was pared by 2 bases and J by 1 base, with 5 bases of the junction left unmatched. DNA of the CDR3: TGTGCCAGCTCACCAATGGGGACAGGGCGTAACTATGGCTACACCTTC. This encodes CASSPMGTGRNYGYTF.

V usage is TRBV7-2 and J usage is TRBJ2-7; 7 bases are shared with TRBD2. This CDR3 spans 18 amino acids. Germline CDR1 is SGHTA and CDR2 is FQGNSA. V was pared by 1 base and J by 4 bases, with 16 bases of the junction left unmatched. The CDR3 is CASSLDGLGAGEGYEQYF. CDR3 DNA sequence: TGTGCCAGCAGCTTAGATGGGTTAGGGGCGGGAGAGGGGTACGAGCAGTACTTC. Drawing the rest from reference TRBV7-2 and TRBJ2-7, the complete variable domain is GAGVSQSPSNKVTEKGKDVELRCDPISGHTALYWYRQSLGQGLEFLIYFQGNSAPDKSGLPSDRFSAERTGGSVSTLTIQRTQQEDSAVYLCASSLDGLGAGEGYEQYFGPGTRLTVT.

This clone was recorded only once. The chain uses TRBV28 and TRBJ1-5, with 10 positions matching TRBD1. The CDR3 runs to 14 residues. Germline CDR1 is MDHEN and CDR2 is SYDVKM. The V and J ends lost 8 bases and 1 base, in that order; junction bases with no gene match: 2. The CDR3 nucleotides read TGTGCCAGCGGGACAGGGGACAGCAATCAGCCCCAGCATTTT. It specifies CASGTGDSNQPQHF.

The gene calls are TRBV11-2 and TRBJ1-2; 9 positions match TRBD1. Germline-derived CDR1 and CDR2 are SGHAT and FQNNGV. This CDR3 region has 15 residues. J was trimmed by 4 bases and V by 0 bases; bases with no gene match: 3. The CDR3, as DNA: TGTGCCAGCAGCTTAGATCGACAGGGGGTCTATGGCTACACCTTC. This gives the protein CASSLDRQGVYGYTF.

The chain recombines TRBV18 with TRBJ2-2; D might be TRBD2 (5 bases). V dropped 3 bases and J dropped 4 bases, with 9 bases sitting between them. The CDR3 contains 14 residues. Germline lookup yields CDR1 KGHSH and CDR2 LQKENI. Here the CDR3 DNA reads TGTGCCAGCTCACCGGGGAGTTCCACCGGGGAGCTGTTTTTT. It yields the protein CASSPGSSTGELFF.